One T cell receptor (beta chain) is described in this entry. Genomic DNA belonging to each subset was distributed in equal measure over several immunoSEQ plates. The authors' processing: Filtering was not the same, since immunoSEQ gave junction-only sequences without quality scores. Clones were read by immunoSEQ multiplex PCR, and TCRdb kept only the in-frame ones, dropping some. V and J calls plus clone size are reproduced from that table; the DNA served to infer D and trimming. The sample holds 2 million to 2.5 million clones, more than 80% seen once. The data stem from a study of shared clonotypes between healthy human individuals. Trimming took 2 bases from V and 1 from J, leaving 9 bases between them. Germline loops: CDR1 MDHEN, CDR2 SYDVKM. This CDR3 region has 15 residues. The split of CD4+ cells yielded CD45RA+ naive and CD45RA-negative memory subsets.

V usage is TRBV28 and J usage is TRBJ1-5; D not certain. The receptor was isolated from a man aged 18 to 30 in good health. Some clones in this sample may be carry-over from other donors' samples. Sequences were obtained from naive CD4+ T cells from PBMCs. Subset reported: CD45RA+ positively selected. The CDR3 DNA reads as TGTGCCAGCAGTTTAGATGGGATAAGCAATCAGCCCCAGCATTTT. This codes for CASSLDGISNQPQHF.